The 21 T cell receptor beta chains presented below share a single source sample, sequenced in a study of T cell changes during pregnancy in multiple sclerosis. Sequenced by immunoSEQ multiplex PCR; TCRdb stores in-frame clones only, minus some. The table shows approximately 110,000 clones, with more than 85% occurring only once. The sequencing used peripheral blood, collected after pregnancy. These receptors were obtained from a female donor with multiple sclerosis, enrolled in a pregnancy study.

The rearrangement joins TRBV11-2 to TRBJ2-7, with D unclear. V gave up 0 bases and J gave up 0 bases, with 6 bases separating them. In germline, CDR1 is SGHAT, CDR2 FQNNGV. The CDR3 runs 14 residues. This CDR3 is CASSLDGSSYEQYF. CDR3 DNA sequence: TGTGCCAGCAGCTTAGATGGTAGCTCCTACGAGCAGTACTTC.

The chain uses TRBV25-1 and TRBJ1-1; D is unresolved. The CDR3 contains 13 residues. The germline V and J ends were trimmed by 5 bases and 4 bases, with 11 bases remaining between them. In germline, CDR1 is MGHDK, CDR2 SYGVNS. In DNA, the CDR3 is TGTGCCAGCAGTAGGGAGGCGGCCACTGAAGCTTTCTTT. Protein product: CASSREAATEAFF.

The V call is TRBV11-2, the J call TRBJ1-3; perhaps TRBD1 as D (5 bases). The germline V and J ends were trimmed by 9 bases and 4 bases, with 19 bases remaining between them. In germline, CDR1 is SGHAT, CDR2 FQNNGV. The CDR3 covers 15 residues. This CDR3 reads CASRLWGGAGNTIYF. CDR3 nucleotide sequence: TGTGCCAGTCGCCTCTGGGGGGGAGCCGGAAACACCATATATTTT.

The chain uses TRBV5-6 and TRBJ1-3, with D unclear. The CDR3 totals 15 residues. Germline values: CDR1 SGHDT, CDR2 YYEEEE. V shed 1 base and J shed 0 bases, with 8 bases lying between them. The CDR3, as DNA: TGTGCCAGCAGCTTGTCAGGCCGCTCTGGAAACACCATATATTTT. Translated: CASSLSGRSGNTIYF. Together with reference TRBV5-6 and TRBJ1-3, the CDR3 gives the full variable domain: DAGVTQSPTHLIKTRGQQVTLRCSPKSGHDTVSWYQQALGQGPQFIFQYYEEEERQRGNFPDRFSGHQFPNYSSELNVNALLLGDSALYLCASSLSGRSGNTIYFGEGSWLTVV.

The J gene is TRBJ2-5, the V gene TRBV9, with 8 nucleotides matching TRBD2. The CDR3 is 15 residues long. CDR1 is SGDLS and CDR2 is YYNGEE in the germline V gene. The V and J ends lost 3 bases and 1 base, in that order; junction bases with no gene match: 5. CDR3 sequence reads: CASSEGGGFQETQYF. The DNA for the CDR3 is TGTGCCAGCAGCGAAGGCGGGGGGTTCCAAGAGACCCAGTACTTC.

The chain uses TRBV5-1 and TRBJ2-5; 7 nucleotides agree with TRBD1. The CDR3 loop spans 14 amino acids. V was clipped by 4 bases and J by 3 bases; unmatched bases: 6. Germline V lookup: CDR1 SGHRS, CDR2 YFSETQ. The CDR3 region is CASSLSDREETQYF. CDR3 nucleotide sequence: TGCGCCAGCAGCCTGTCCGACAGGGAAGAGACCCAGTACTTC.

The chain has TRBV6-4 and TRBJ2-3; no clear D. In germline, CDR1 is MRHNA, CDR2 SNTAGT. The CDR3 has 14 amino acids. The germline V and J ends were trimmed by 8 bases and 2 bases, with 14 bases remaining between them. CDR3: CASRRHPSTDTQYF. The CDR3 bases are TGTGCCAGCCGCCGACATCCCTCCACAGATACGCAGTATTTT.

The CDR3 sequence is CASSWIAGENEQFF. For the CDR3, the DNA is TGTGCCAGCAGTTGGATAGCGGGGGAGAATGAGCAGTTCTTC. The gene calls are TRBV6-1 and TRBJ2-1; TRBD2 agrees at 9 bases. Looked up from germline, CDR1 is MNHNS and CDR2 is SASEGT. The CDR3 length is 14 residues. V gave up 5 bases and J gave up 7 bases; unmatched junction bases: 6.

In DNA form, the CDR3 reads TGCGCCAGCAGTCAATTTCGGGATCGACAACCCCAGCATTTT. This encodes CASSQFRDRQPQHF. This rearrangement joins TRBV23-1 to TRBJ1-5; D gene ambiguous. TRBV23-1 has ORF status, its function being uncertain. CDR3 length: 14 residues. V lost 1 base, J lost 10 bases, and 14 bases lay in between.

The chain couples TRBV6-1 to TRBJ1-1; 7 bases align to TRBD1. With V trimmed by 7 bases and J by 0 bases, 8 bases remained unmatched. Germline V gives CDR1 MNHNS, CDR2 SASEGT. The CDR3 contains 15 residues. As DNA, the CDR3 is TGTGCCAGCAACAAACAGGGACAGATGAACACTGAAGCTTTCTTT. As protein: CASNKQGQMNTEAFF.

The chain joins TRBV6-5 to TRBJ1-4; no clear D gene. Germline CDR1 is MNHEY and CDR2 is SVGAGI. This CDR3 region has 14 residues. Trimming cost V 8 bases and J 8 bases, with 18 bases left between them. The CDR3 protein is CASSSEISGEKLFF. DNA of the CDR3: TGTGCCAGCTCAAGCGAAATAAGCGGGGAAAAACTGTTTTTT.

This clone has a handful of counts. This chain joins TRBV4-2 and TRBJ2-1, with 11 bases lining up with TRBD1. Trimming at V came to 3 bases and at J to 7 bases, leaving 2 bases not matched to a gene. CDR1 LGHNA and CDR2 YNFKEQ come from the germline V gene. The CDR3 contains 14 residues. CDR3: CASSHGQGANEQFF. CDR3 DNA sequence: TGTGCCAGCAGCCACGGACAGGGGGCGAATGAGCAGTTCTTC.

The DNA of the CDR3 is TGTGCCAGTGGCCCTCAGGGAAGCAATCAGCCCCAGCATTTT. Translating gives CASGPQGSNQPQHF. V gene TRBV7-9 combines with J gene TRBJ1-5; D may be TRBD1 (5 bases). The CDR3 has 14 residues. The germline V and J ends were trimmed by 9 bases and 1 base, with 13 bases remaining between them. The germline V gene encodes CDR1 SEHNR and CDR2 FQNEAQ (reference sequence).

The chain has TRBV7-8 and TRBJ1-1; D might be TRBD1 (5 bases). CDR1 SGHVS and CDR2 FQNEAQ come from the germline V gene. The V gene lost 1 base and the J gene lost 1 base, with 13 bases spanning the gap. CDR3 length equals 16 residues. The CDR3 is CASSLVGGRTNTEAFF. CDR3 in DNA: TGTGCCAGCAGCTTAGTGGGGGGACGGACGAACACTGAAGCTTTCTTT.

V is TRBV9 and J is TRBJ2-7; D may be TRBD2 (5 bases). The V end was cut by 4 bases, the J end by 3 bases, with 14 bases between. CDR3 size: 14 residues. The germline V gene has CDR1 SGDLS and CDR2 YYNGEE. The CDR3 sequence is CASSRGLNDYEQYF. In DNA, the CDR3 is TGTGCCAGCAGCAGAGGGCTGAACGACTACGAGCAGTACTTC.

This chain connects TRBV6-6 to TRBJ1-5; possibly TRBD1 for D (5 bases). Germline lookup yields CDR1 MNHNY and CDR2 SVGAGI (reference sequence). V lost 2 bases to trimming and J lost 3 bases, with 14 bases between them. This CDR3 has 16 residues. CDR3 loop: CASSYPQGGSNQPQHF. The CDR3, as DNA: TGTGCCAGCAGTTACCCCCAGGGTGGTTCCAATCAGCCCCAGCATTTT.

The rearrangement links TRBV30 to TRBJ1-1, with a possible D match to TRBD1 (5 bases). There are 12 residues in the CDR3. V dropped 4 bases and J dropped 3 bases, with 9 bases sitting between them. The germline CDR1 and CDR2 sequences are GTSNPN and SVGIG (reference sequence). The CDR3, as DNA: TGTGCCTGGAAACGACAGCACACTGAAGCTTTCTTT. Amino acids: CAWKRQHTEAFF.

The sample holds one count of this clone. V and J are TRBV5-1 and TRBJ2-6; TRBD2 aligns across 8 bases. Trimming at V came to 7 bases and at J to 0 bases, leaving 15 bases not matched to a gene. CDR1 and CDR2 (germline): SGHRS, YFSETQ. The length of the CDR3 is 19 residues. The CDR3 sequence is CASAGGARQISSGANVLTF. The CDR3 DNA sequence: TGCGCCAGCGCGGGGGGCGCGAGACAAATAAGCTCTGGGGCCAACGTCCTGACTTTC.

V usage is TRBV9 and J usage is TRBJ2-1; 8 nucleotides align to TRBD2. There are 15 residues in the CDR3. V shed 3 bases, J shed 6 bases, and the junction held 8 bases outside the gene matches. Germline lookup yields CDR1 SGDLS and CDR2 YYNGEE. The CDR3 DNA follows: TGTGCCAGCAGCGCACCGGGGGGGGACGGCAATGAGCAGTTCTTC. Translating gives CASSAPGGDGNEQFF.

The V gene is TRBV19, the J gene TRBJ1-1, with 8 nucleotides matching TRBD1. CDR1 is LNHDA and CDR2 is SQIVND in the germline V gene (reference sequence). This CDR3 spans 15 amino acids. V lost 3 bases to trimming and J lost 1 base; unmatched junction nucleotides: 4. The CDR3 sequence is CASSIIDRGNTEAFF. DNA of the CDR3: TGTGCCAGTAGTATTATAGACAGGGGGAACACTGAAGCTTTCTTT. Full variable domain (outside the CDR3, taken from reference TRBV19 and TRBJ1-1): DGGITQSPKYLFRKEGQNVTLSCEQNLNHDAMYWYRQDPGQGLRLIYYSQIVNDFQKGDIAEGYSVSREKKESFPLTVTSAQKNPTAFYLCASSIIDRGNTEAFFGQGTRLTVV.

This clone is labeled as medium-sized. The rearrangement joins TRBV9 to TRBJ2-5; 7 nucleotides agree with TRBD2. With V trimmed by 0 bases and J by 0 bases, 5 bases remained unmatched. This CDR3 has 16 residues. CDR1 is SGDLS, CDR2 YYNGEE, per germline. DNA for the CDR3: TGTGCCAGCAGCGTAGAGGGAGGGGTGTACCAAGAGACCCAGTACTTC. Protein sequence: CASSVEGGVYQETQYF.